The clone carrying this T cell receptor beta chain was picked up a small number of times. As yet, its antigen is unknown. Germline assignment: CDR1 MNHEY and CDR2 SMNVEV (reference sequence). The germline V and J ends were trimmed by 4 bases and 3 bases, with 16 bases remaining between them. The CDR3 length is 15 residues. The data were taken from a study of post-analysis software for immune sequencing data. Whole-study findings and limits: People with multiple sclerosis had a significantly lower normalized Chao1 diversity than controls did. Clustering by F measure revealed strong co-clustering among samples prepared together in one batch. TRBV5-6, TRBV5-1 and TRBV20-1 belonged to a set of roughly 5 TRBV segments that were more frequent in patients than controls.

Unique molecular identifiers were carried by the TCR beta cDNA libraries. Each CDR3 protein is one row after TCRdb ran MiXCR on the PCR reads. The sample records roughly 730,000 distinct CDR3 sequences, less than 35% being singletons. The sequence came from a girl aged 5-17 years with multiple sclerosis. This sequence joins TRBV27 and TRBJ2-7; tentatively, D is TRBD1 (5 bases). Sequencing was done on a sample of blood. This CDR3 is CASSSQALRSYEQYF. The CDR3 DNA sequence: TGTGCCAGCAGTTCACAGGCACTCCGTAGCTACGAGCAGTACTTC.